This T cell receptor (beta chain) was found in a study of type 1 regulatory T cells (dated by TCRdb to 2020 to 2022). At the level of the whole study: The study characterized an in vitro protocol that generated a Tr1-enriched, alloantigen-specific CD4 T cell product named T-allo10. T-allo10 was under clinical evaluation in patients with hematological malignancies receiving allogeneic hematopoietic stem cell transplantation. Broad study findings and their caveats: Compared with non-Tr1 cells, Tr1 cells had a TCR repertoire that was more restricted, a finding the study read as clonal expansion induced by alloantigen.

TCRdb lists the instrument as Illumina MiSeq. Clones were called with MiXCR by TCRdb after fastp trimmed the public reads at Q25, and only in-frame beta chains were retained. Each record represents a unique CDR3 protein, reported with the most common genes and DNA among its rows. Within this sample are roughly 71,000 distinct CDR3 sequences, with about a fifth of them counted one time only. The ten largest clones represent roughly 8.3% of the sample. This clonotype was counted only a few times. Its antigen is currently not known. One base away there is no much larger clone; base qualities are not given. From the germline V gene (reference sequence), CDR1 is DFQATT and CDR2 is SNEGSKA. The V end loses 0 bases and the J end loses 6 bases, and a stretch of 11 bases separates them. From cysteine to phenylalanine, the CDR3 is 13 amino acids long. The only DNA kept is the CDR3, 39 bases in frame from the first base.

What was sequenced was cultured type 1 regulatory T (Tr1) cells, either the whole culture or a sorted fraction (not recorded which). What the cell subset or site label conveys for this sample: type 1 regulatory T cells sorted from the T-allo10 product. The chain employs TRBV20-1 and TRBJ1-1; a tentative D match to TRBD1 spans 5 bases. The sequence was collected from a human donor in good health. The DNA reads as follows: TGCAGTGCTAGAGATACGATACAGGCTGAAGCTTTCTTT. Its product reads: CSARDTIQAEAFF.